A selection of T cell receptor beta chains follows, all from one sample in a study of shared clonotypes between healthy human individuals. Some clones are missing from TCRdb's copy, which holds only in-frame ones; the method was immunoSEQ multiplex PCR. In the table there are some 1,400,000 clones, roughly 96% of which are singletons. Material: naive CD4+ T cells sorted from blood. These receptors were obtained from a man aged 25 to 45 in good health. CDR3s include the opening cysteine and the closing phenylalanine or tryptophan. D genes are given only for firm matches. Size values are once, few and many counts, or a class for expanded clones, and some rows have none.

clone size	V gene	D gene	J gene	CDR3 protein	CDR3 DNA
.	TRBV29-1	.	TRBJ2-5	CSVVRAEETQYF	TGCAGCGTTGTAAGGGCTGAAGAGACCCAGTACTTC
.	TRBV18	.	TRBJ2-7	CASSPLAESSYEQYF	TGTGCCAGCTCACCTTTAGCGGAAAGCTCCTACGAGCAGTACTTC
few	TRBV18	TRBD1	TRBJ1-2	CASSVDRADYGYTF	TGTGCCAGCTCAGTGGACAGGGCGGACTATGGCTACACCTTC
.	TRBV28	.	TRBJ2-7	CASSLGRAGGTRVYEQYF	TGTGCCAGCAGTTTGGGGCGGGCTGGGGGAACCCGAGTCTACGAGCAGTACTTC
.	TRBV18	.	TRBJ1-4	CASSPPGGQEKLFF	TGTGCCAGCTCACCACCGGGTGGGCAAGAAAAACTGTTTTTT
.	TRBV18	.	TRBJ2-7	CASSQTQLSYEQYF	TGTGCCAGCTCGCAAACCCAACTCTCCTACGAGCAGTACTTC
.	TRBV5-1	TRBD2	TRBJ2-5	CASSSLAGGKETQYF	TGCGCCAGCAGCTCCCTAGCGGGAGGCAAAGAGACCCAGTACTTC
.	TRBV28	.	TRBJ2-2	CASSRGAGELFF	TGTGCCAGCAGTAGGGGCGCCGGGGAGCTGTTTTTT
.	TRBV5-4	.	TRBJ1-1	CASSSHKQGNTEAFF	TGTGCCAGCAGCTCGCATAAACAGGGGAACACTGAAGCTTTCTTT
.	TRBV2	TRBD2	TRBJ2-7	CASSFRGSSYEQYF	TGTGCCAGCAGTTTCCGCGGGAGCTCCTACGAGCAGTACTTC
.	TRBV30	TRBD1	TRBJ2-7	CAWSRTGSSYEQYF	TGTGCCTGGAGTAGGACAGGGTCCTCCTACGAGCAGTACTTC
.	TRBV19	.	TRBJ1-5	CASSIRAPNQPQHF	TGTGCCAGTAGTATCCGGGCCCCCAATCAGCCCCAGCATTTT
.	TRBV5-5	TRBD2	TRBJ2-1	CASSRLTSGNAPFF	TGTGCCAGCAGCCGTCTCACTAGCGGGAATGCTCCGTTCTTC
.	TRBV10-3	.	TRBJ2-2	CATATGIGPTGELFF	TGTGCCACCGCCACAGGGATAGGTCCCACCGGGGAGCTGTTTTTT
.	TRBV5-5	.	TRBJ2-2	CAGSRQGRGTGELFF	TGTGCCGGATCTCGTCAGGGTAGAGGCACCGGGGAGCTGTTTTTT
.	TRBV7-9	TRBD2	TRBJ2-2	CASSFISGVNTGELFF	TGTGCCAGCAGTTTCATTAGCGGGGTCAACACCGGGGAGCTGTTTTTT
once	TRBV28	TRBD2	TRBJ2-1	CASRPGLAGWNEQFF	TGTGCCAGCAGGCCGGGACTAGCGGGATGGAATGAGCAGTTCTTC
.	TRBV7-9	TRBD2	TRBJ2-1	CASSHWRLAGNNEQFF	TGTGCCAGCAGCCATTGGAGACTAGCGGGAAACAATGAGCAGTTCTTC
.	TRBV27	TRBD2	TRBJ2-7	CASIQRGTPDEQYF	TGTGCCAGCATCCAGCGGGGGACGCCCGACGAGCAGTACTTC
few	TRBV29-1	.	TRBJ1-1	CSASRRVNTEAFF	TGCAGCGCGTCCCGACGGGTGAACACTGAAGCTTTCTTT
few	TRBV11-2	.	TRBJ2-5	CASSYQETQYF	TGTGCCAGCAGCTACCAAGAGACCCAGTACTTC
.	TRBV5-1	.	TRBJ2-3	CASSLPRESSTDTQYF	TGCGCCAGCAGCTTGCCGAGGGAATCAAGTACAGATACGCAGTATTTT
.	TRBV5-1	.	TRBJ2-6	CASSPRQLDTRSGANVLTF	TGCGCCAGCAGCCCCCGTCAACTAGACACGCGATCTGGGGCCAACGTCCTGACTTTC
.	TRBV7-6	TRBD2	TRBJ2-7	CASSLGLAGGPVNTYEQYF	TGTGCCAGCAGCTTAGGGCTAGCGGGAGGGCCAGTAAATACCTACGAGCAGTACTTC